Listed below are T cell receptor beta chains from one sample, sequenced in a study of PD-L1 blockade in urothelial cancer. Measured with immunoSEQ multiplex PCR; TCRdb has only the in-frame clones, and not every one. The table records tens of thousands of clones, about 90% of them present only once. Material: PBMCs, obtained around atezolizumab (anti-PD-L1) treatment. These TCRs come from a man in his 70s with urothelial cancer. The CDR3 runs from the conserved cysteine through the conserved F or W. Each record gives: J gene, D gene, clone size, V gene, CDR3 length, CDR3 protein, CDR3 DNA. The D gene is left open where the match is weak. For some rows the clone size is stated as once, few or many, or as a class when expanded; others skip it.

>TRBJ2-5|.|once|TRBV30|17
CAWSVLVLTTGQETQYF
TGTGCCTGGAGTGTACTCGTGCTCACGACAGGCCAAGAGACCCAGTACTTC
>TRBJ2-1|TRBD2|.|TRBV10-1|15
CATSSGRASYNEQFF
TGCGCCACCTCTAGCGGGAGGGCCTCTTACAATGAGCAGTTCTTC
>TRBJ1-1|.|.|TRBV7-8|13
CASSLGRNTEAFF
TGTGCCAGCAGCTTAGGGAGAAACACTGAAGCTTTCTTT
>TRBJ1-3|.|.|TRBV6-1|14
CASSDRSSGNTIYF
TGTGCCAGCAGTGACAGATCCTCTGGAAACACCATATATTTT
>TRBJ2-7|.|.|TRBV7-2|14
CASTRWGGSYEQYF
TGTGCCAGCACCCGCTGGGGCGGATCCTACGAGCAGTACTTC
>TRBJ1-1|.|.|TRBV9|15
CASSTRGLRNTEAFF
TGTGCCAGCAGCACCCGGGGACTCCGGAACACTGAAGCTTTCTTT
>TRBJ1-2|.|few|TRBV27|14
CASSLTPDSYGYTF
TGTGCCAGCAGTTTAACACCCGACAGCTATGGCTACACCTTC
>TRBJ1-5|TRBD1|.|TRBV19|13
CASSPSMTGSQHF
TGTGCCAGTAGTCCCTCGATGACAGGGTCCCAGCATTTT
>TRBJ1-1|.|.|TRBV9|14
CASSALISGTEAFF
TGTGCCAGCAGCGCTCTGATTAGCGGAACTGAAGCTTTCTTT
>TRBJ2-7|.|.|TRBV2|13
CAGCRDTGYEQYF
TGTGCCGGATGCCGGGACACGGGCTACGAGCAGTACTTC
>TRBJ2-1|TRBD2|.|TRBV5-1|16
CASSTDLAGGYNEQFF
TGCGCCAGCAGCACCGATCTAGCGGGAGGCTACAATGAGCAGTTCTTC
>TRBJ2-5|TRBD1|.|TRBV6-5|14
CASSRGQNQETQYF
TGTGCCAGCAGTCGGGGACAGAACCAAGAGACCCAGTACTTC
>TRBJ2-3|TRBD2|.|TRBV30|12
CAWSPLAGWQYF
TGTGCCTGGAGTCCACTAGCGGGTTGGCAGTATTTT
>TRBJ1-1|.|.|TRBV6-1|13
CASSGRGYTEAFF
TGTGCCAGCAGTGGTAGGGGGTACACTGAAGCTTTCTTT
>TRBJ1-2|.|.|TRBV20-1|11
CSARRGHGYTF
TGCAGTGCTAGGCGGGGGCATGGCTACACCTTC
>TRBJ1-1|.|.|TRBV6-5|13
CASTPRGAGGAFF
TGTGCCAGCACCCCTCGGGGGGCGGGTGGAGCTTTCTTT
>TRBJ1-2|TRBD1|once|TRBV4-1|14
CASSQIGQAGGYTF
TGCGCCAGCAGCCAAATAGGACAGGCGGGTGGCTACACCTTC